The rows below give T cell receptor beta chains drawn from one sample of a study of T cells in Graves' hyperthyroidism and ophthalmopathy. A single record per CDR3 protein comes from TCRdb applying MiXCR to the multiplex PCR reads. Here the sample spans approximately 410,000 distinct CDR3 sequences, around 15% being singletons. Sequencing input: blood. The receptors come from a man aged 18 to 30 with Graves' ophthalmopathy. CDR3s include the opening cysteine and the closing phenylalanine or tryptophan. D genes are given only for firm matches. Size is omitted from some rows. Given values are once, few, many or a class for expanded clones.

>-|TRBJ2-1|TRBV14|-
CASSQAGHPGNEQFF
TGTGCCAGCAGCCAAGCCGGACACCCTGGGAATGAGCAGTTCTTC
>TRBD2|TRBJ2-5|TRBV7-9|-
CASSLAQWDYASAGQYF
TGTGCCAGCAGCTTAGCCCAATGGGACTACGCCTCGGCGGGCCAGTACTTC
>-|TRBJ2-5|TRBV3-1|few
CASSQTLLGWETQYF
TGTGCCAGCAGCCAAACCCTTTTAGGGTGGGAGACCCAGTACTTC
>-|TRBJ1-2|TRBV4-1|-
CASSLITTGVSYGYTF
TGCGCCAGCAGCTTAATTACCACAGGAGTTTCCTATGGCTACACCTTC
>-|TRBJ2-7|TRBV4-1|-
CASSQENNYEQYF
TGCGCCAGCAGCCAAGAGAACAACTACGAGCAGTACTTC
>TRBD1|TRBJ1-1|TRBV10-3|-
CAISEIGQVGEAFF
TGTGCCATCAGTGAAATAGGACAGGTCGGTGAAGCTTTCTTT
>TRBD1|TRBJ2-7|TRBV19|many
CASGTGGDEQYF
TGTGCCAGCGGGACAGGGGGAGACGAGCAGTACTTC
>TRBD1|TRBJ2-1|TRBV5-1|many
CASSPRTGVYNEQFF
TGCGCCAGCAGTCCTAGGACAGGGGTCTACAATGAGCAGTTCTTC
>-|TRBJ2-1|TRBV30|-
CAWLTANEQFF
TGTGCCTGGCTTACGGCCAATGAGCAGTTCTTC
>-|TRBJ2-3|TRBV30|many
CAWSVVAPGTQYF
TGTGCCTGGAGTGTAGTCGCCCCGGGTACGCAGTATTTT
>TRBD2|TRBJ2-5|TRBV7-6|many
CASSPGLGKTQYF
TGTGCCAGCAGCCCGGGACTAGGAAAGACCCAGTACTTC
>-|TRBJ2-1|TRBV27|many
CASSLWGNNEQFF
TGTGCCAGCAGCCTCTGGGGGAACAATGAGCAGTTCTTC
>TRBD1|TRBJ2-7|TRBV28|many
CASSLYRGEYEQYF
TGTGCCAGCAGTTTGTACAGGGGCGAGTACGAGCAGTACTTC
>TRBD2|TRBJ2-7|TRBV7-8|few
CASSRGGAGSYEQYF
TGTGCCAGCAGCCGGGGGGGGGCAGGCTCCTACGAGCAGTACTTC
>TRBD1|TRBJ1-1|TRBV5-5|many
CASSSILQGAIEAFF
TGTGCCAGCAGCTCTATTCTGCAGGGGGCTATTGAAGCTTTCTTT
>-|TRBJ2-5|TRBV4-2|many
CASSQLTPYQETQYF
TGTGCCAGCAGCCAACTAACACCCTACCAAGAGACCCAGTACTTC
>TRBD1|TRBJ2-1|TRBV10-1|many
CASSVDRGGEQFF
TGCGCCAGCAGTGTGGACAGGGGAGGTGAGCAGTTCTTC
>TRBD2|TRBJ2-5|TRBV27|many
CASSALSPGTTPTETQYF
TGTGCCAGCAGTGCACTTTCACCCGGGACTACGCCTACAGAGACCCAGTACTTC
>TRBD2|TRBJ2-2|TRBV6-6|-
CASSYSTSLGGELFF
TGTGCCAGCAGTTACTCGACTAGCTTGGGCGGGGAGCTGTTTTTT
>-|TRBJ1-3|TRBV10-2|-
CASTGGPGNTIYF
TGCGCCAGCACGGGGGGCCCCGGAAACACCATATATTTT
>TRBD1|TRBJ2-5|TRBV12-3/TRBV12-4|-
CASRLQGAETQYF
TGTGCCAGCAGATTACAGGGGGCAGAGACCCAGTACTTC
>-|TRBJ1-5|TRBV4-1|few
CASSQVRDTNQPQHF
TGCGCCAGCAGCCAAGTGCGGGACACTAATCAGCCCCAGCATTTT
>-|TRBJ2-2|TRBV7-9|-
CASSLNPIIGSGELFF
TGTGCCAGCAGCTTAAATCCCATAATCGGATCCGGGGAGCTGTTTTTT
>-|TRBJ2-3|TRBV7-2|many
CASSLVGGGGDTQYF
TGTGCCAGCAGCTTAGTCGGGGGCGGGGGAGATACGCAGTATTTT
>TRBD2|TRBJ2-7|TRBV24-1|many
CATSDSGLAVTYEQYF
TGTGCCACCAGTGACAGTGGACTAGCGGTTACCTACGAGCAGTACTTC
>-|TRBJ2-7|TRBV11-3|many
CASSLYREGEQYF
TGTGCCAGCAGCTTATACAGGGAGGGCGAGCAGTACTTC
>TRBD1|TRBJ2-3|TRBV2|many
CASSGQGAAFVTDTQYF
TGTGCCAGCAGTGGACAGGGGGCGGCATTTGTCACAGATACGCAGTATTTT
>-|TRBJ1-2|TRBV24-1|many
CATNDPSGGYTF
TGTGCCACCAACGACCCTAGTGGAGGCTACACCTTC
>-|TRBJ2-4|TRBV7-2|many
CASSLARGDIQYF
TGTGCCAGCAGCTTAGCCAGGGGCGACATTCAGTACTTC
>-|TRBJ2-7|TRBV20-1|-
CSASRQGREQYF
TGCAGTGCTAGTCGGCAGGGGCGCGAGCAGTACTTC
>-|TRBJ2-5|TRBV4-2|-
CASSQGAGGEETQYF
TGTGCCAGCAGCCAAGGAGCTGGAGGGGAAGAGACCCAGTACTTC
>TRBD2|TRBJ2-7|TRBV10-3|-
CAISESGEGHEQYF
TGTGCCATCAGTGAGTCTGGGGAGGGACACGAGCAGTACTTC
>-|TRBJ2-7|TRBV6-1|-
CASSATGNEQYF
TGTGCCAGCAGTGCCACAGGGAACGAGCAGTACTTC
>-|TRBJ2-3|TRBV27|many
CASSLAGFRTDTQYF
TGTGCCAGCAGTTTAGCGGGATTTCGGACAGATACGCAGTATTTT
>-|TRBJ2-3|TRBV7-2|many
CASSLGASYLTDTQYF
TGTGCCAGCAGCTTAGGGGCGTCCTACCTCACAGATACGCAGTATTTT
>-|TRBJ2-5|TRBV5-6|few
CASSFPTGQETQYF
TGTGCCAGCAGCTTTCCGACGGGACAAGAGACCCAGTACTTC
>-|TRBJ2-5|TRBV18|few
CASSPGNSETQYF
TGTGCCAGCTCACCGGGGAATTCAGAGACCCAGTACTTC
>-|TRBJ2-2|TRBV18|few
CASSMNSRATTGELFF
TGTGCCAGCTCAATGAATTCGAGGGCGACCACCGGGGAGCTGTTTTTT
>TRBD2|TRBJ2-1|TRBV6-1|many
CASSGRLAGAYNEQFF
TGTGCCAGCAGTGGGAGACTAGCGGGAGCATACAATGAGCAGTTCTTC
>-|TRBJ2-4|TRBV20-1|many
CSARVQAPIQYF
TGCAGTGCCAGAGTACAGGCCCCCATTCAGTACTTC
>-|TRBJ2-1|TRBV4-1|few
CASSQEGVSNEQFF
TGCGCCAGCAGCCAAGAGGGGGTCTCCAATGAGCAGTTCTTC
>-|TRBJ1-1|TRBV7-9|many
CASSLERTEAFF
TGTGCCAGCAGCTTAGAACGAACTGAAGCTTTCTTT
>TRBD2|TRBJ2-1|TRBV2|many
CASSDSLAGYNGQFF
TGTGCCAGCAGTGATTCACTAGCGGGGTACAATGGGCAGTTCTTC
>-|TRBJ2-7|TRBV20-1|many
CSARDGTTYEQYF
TGCAGTGCTAGAGATGGGACAACCTACGAGCAGTACTTC
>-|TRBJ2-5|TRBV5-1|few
CASSPTSLGETQYF
TGCGCCAGCAGCCCGACTAGTTTAGGTGAGACCCAGTACTTC
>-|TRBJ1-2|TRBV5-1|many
CASSLGQLSYTF
TGCGCCAGCAGCTTGGGTCAGCTAAGCTACACCTTC
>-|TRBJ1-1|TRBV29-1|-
CSVRPNRKAFF
TGCAGCGTTCGTCCGAACAGGAAAGCTTTCTTT
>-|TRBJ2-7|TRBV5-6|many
CASSLFDRGFSSYEQYF
TGTGCCAGCAGCCTCTTCGACCGGGGATTTAGCTCCTACGAGCAGTACTTC
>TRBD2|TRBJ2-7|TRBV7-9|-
CASSPPMGLAGCEQYF
TGTGCCAGCAGCCCTCCCATGGGACTAGCGGGCTGCGAGCAGTACTTC
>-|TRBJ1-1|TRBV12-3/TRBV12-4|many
CASSFGGIWAEAFF
TGTGCCAGCAGTTTTGGAGGGATTTGGGCTGAAGCTTTCTTT
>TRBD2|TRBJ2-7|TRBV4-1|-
CASSLTSAEYEQYF
TGCGCCAGCAGCCTGACTAGCGCGGAGTACGAGCAGTACTTC
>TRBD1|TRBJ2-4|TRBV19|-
CASSARDSHSNIQYF
TGTGCCAGTAGTGCCCGGGACAGCCACTCAAACATTCAGTACTTC
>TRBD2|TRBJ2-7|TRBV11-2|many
CASSRESSSGSTYEQYF
TGTGCCAGCAGTCGAGAGTCATCTAGCGGAAGTACCTACGAGCAGTACTTC
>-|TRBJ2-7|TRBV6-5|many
CASSYGRGGYEQYF
TGTGCCAGCAGTTACGGGAGGGGGGGTTACGAGCAGTACTTC
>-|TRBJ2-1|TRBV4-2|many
CASSPTTGTENNEQFF
TGTGCCAGCAGCCCGACAACCGGGACTGAGAACAATGAGCAGTTCTTC
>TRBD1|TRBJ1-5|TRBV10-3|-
CAISVTGQGQPQHF
TGTGCCATCAGTGTGACTGGACAGGGACAGCCCCAGCATTTT
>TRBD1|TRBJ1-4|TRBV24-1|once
CATSDAGTGVPKLFF
TGTGCCACCAGTGATGCCGGGACAGGGGTTCCAAAACTGTTTTTT
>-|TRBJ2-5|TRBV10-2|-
CASSSLAAVAEYQETQYF
TGCGCCAGCAGTAGCCTCGCCGCGGTAGCGGAGTACCAAGAGACCCAGTACTTC
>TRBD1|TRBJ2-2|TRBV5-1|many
CASKTGPNTGELFF
TGCGCCAGCAAGACAGGGCCGAACACCGGGGAGCTGTTTTTT